The 21 T cell receptor beta chains presented below share a single source sample, sequenced in a study of cytomegalovirus exposure and HLA in healthy donors. TCRdb keeps only in-frame clones here, not all; method: immunoSEQ multiplex PCR. Among about 160,000 clones, around nine tenths were seen once, and the ten largest hold 10%. Sequences were obtained from PBMCs. The receptors shown here come from a woman aged 18-35 years in good health and CMV-seropositive.

The CDR3: CASSQDRTREQFF. CDR3 nucleotide sequence: TGTGCCAGCAGCCAAGATAGGACTCGGGAGCAGTTCTTC. The rearrangement uses TRBV4-2 and TRBJ2-1; possibly TRBD2 for D (5 bases). Trimming left V 0 bases short and J 10 bases short, with 10 bases between. CDR1 LGHNA and CDR2 YNFKEQ come from the germline V gene. This CDR3 has 13 amino acids.

This clone occurred a few times. The CDR3 DNA sequence: TGTGCCAGCAGCCAGGAACCCGCCGGGACTGCCTACGAGCAGTACTTC. Translating it yields CASSQEPAGTAYEQYF. The chain carries TRBV4-2 and TRBJ2-7; TRBD2 is a possible D gene (6 bases). The CDR3 is made up of 16 amino acids. Per the germline V gene, CDR1 is LGHNA and CDR2 is YNFKEQ. Trimming removed 3 bases at V and 2 bases at J, with 17 bases between.

V usage is TRBV7-8 and J usage is TRBJ2-3; 9 bases agree with TRBD1. Germline CDR1 reads SGHVS; CDR2 reads FQNEAQ. The CDR3 loop spans 14 amino acids. Trimming removed 5 bases from V and 5 bases from J; junction bases left unmatched: 5. CDR3 amino acids: CASSPGQGQDTQYF. The CDR3 nucleotides read TGTGCCAGCAGCCCTGGACAGGGGCAAGATACGCAGTATTTT.

J is TRBJ2-7 and V is TRBV7-2; 7 bases line up with TRBD2. J was trimmed by 3 bases and V by 1 base; bases with no gene match: 6. Germline V gene lookup returns CDR1 SGHTA and CDR2 FQGNSA. CDR3 length equals 15 residues. The CDR3 sequence: CASSLGGRMVYEQYF. CDR3 coding DNA: TGTGCCAGCAGCTTAGGCGGGAGAATGGTCTACGAGCAGTACTTC.

This clone came up a few times. The chain carries TRBV13 and TRBJ2-7, with 10 bases fitting TRBD2. This CDR3 is built from 15 residues. V lost 0 bases to trimming and J lost 4 bases; unmatched junction nucleotides: 3. CDR1 is PRHDT, CDR2 FYEKMQ, per germline (reference sequence). The CDR3: CASSLGTSGTYEQYF. In DNA form, the CDR3 reads TGTGCCAGCAGCTTAGGCACTAGCGGGACGTACGAGCAGTACTTC.

The chain carries TRBV25-1 and TRBJ2-1, with D uncertain. Per germline, CDR1 MGHDK and CDR2 SYGVNS. The ends were cut back, 0 bases at V and 0 bases at J, with 6 bases in the middle. The CDR3 loop spans 15 amino acids. Written as DNA, the CDR3 is TGTGCCAGCAGTGAATACCTGAGCTCCTACAATGAGCAGTTCTTC. As protein: CASSEYLSSYNEQFF.

This chain joins TRBV15 and TRBJ2-3, with D tentatively TRBD1 (5 bases). The germline V gene has CDR1 LNHNV and CDR2 YYDKDF (reference sequence). The CDR3 covers 15 residues. V was shortened by 5 bases and J by 5 bases, with 17 bases between the two germline ends. In DNA form, the CDR3 reads TGTGCCACCAGCCCAGCCCCGGACAACAGAGATACGCAGTATTTT. Translating it yields CATSPAPDNRDTQYF. Looking up the rest from reference TRBV15 and TRBJ2-3 gives the full variable domain: DAMVIQNPRYQVTQFGKPVTLSCSQTLNHNVMYWYQQKSSQAPKLLFHYYDKDFNNEADTPDNFQSRRPNTSFCFLDIRSPGLGDTAMYLCATSPAPDNRDTQYFGPGTRLTVL.

A few counts support this clone. The chain is built from TRBV2 and TRBJ1-5; TRBD1 agrees at 7 bases. The J segment lost 7 bases and the V segment lost 4 bases, leaving 7 bases of the junction unmatched. Germline V gene lookup returns CDR1 SNHLY and CDR2 FYNNEI. The CDR3 is 14 residues long. The CDR3 DNA follows: TGTGCCAGCAGTGTTACAGGGGAAGGACAGCCCCAGCATTTT. Translation: CASSVTGEGQPQHF.

The V and J genes are TRBV28 and TRBJ2-7; 7 nucleotides align to TRBD2. The CDR3 sequence is 17 residues long. J was trimmed by 0 bases and V by 8 bases; bases with no gene match: 16. Per the germline V gene, CDR1 is MDHEN and CDR2 is SYDVKM. CDR3 DNA sequence: TGTGCCAGCGAAAAGCTGGGAGGGCCGGATCCCTCCTACGAGCAGTACTTC. Amino acids: CASEKLGGPDPSYEQYF. Supplemented by reference TRBV28 and TRBJ2-7, the full variable domain reads DVKVTQSSRYLVKRTGEKVFLECVQDMDHENMFWYRQDPGLGLRLIYFSYDVKMKEKGDIPEGYSVSREKKERFSLILESASTNQTSMYLCASEKLGGPDPSYEQYFGPGTRLTVT.

Here the CDR3 DNA reads TGTGCCAGCAGCTTTTCCCCCACAGGGACTGGGGCCAACGTCCTGACTTTC. Translated, it gives CASSFSPTGTGANVLTF. The rearrangement uses TRBV7-3 and TRBJ2-6, with D possibly being TRBD1 (6 bases). V was shortened by 3 bases and J by 2 bases, with 14 bases between the two germline ends. The CDR3 extends over 17 amino acids. Germline lookup yields CDR1 SGHTA and CDR2 FQGTGA.

The V gene is TRBV19, the J gene TRBJ2-1; 11 nucleotides match TRBD2. Germline V gives CDR1 LNHDA, CDR2 SQIVND (reference sequence). The CDR3 loop spans 14 amino acids. Trimming cost V 9 bases and J 8 bases; bases outside gene matches: 9. The CDR3 here is CASQTSGVVYEQFF. CDR3 sequence (DNA): TGTGCCAGCCAGACTAGCGGGGTAGTCTATGAGCAGTTCTTC.

This clone was recorded only once. The V and J genes are TRBV5-4 and TRBJ1-1, with D hard to call. Trimming pared 3 bases from V and 1 base from J, leaving 4 bases between. The CDR3 sequence is 12 residues long. Germline V gene data show CDR1 as SGHNT and CDR2 as YYREEE (reference sequence). This chain's CDR3 is CASSWANTEAFF. The DNA for the CDR3 is TGTGCCAGCAGCTGGGCGAACACTGAAGCTTTCTTT.

The chain recombines TRBV9 with TRBJ2-1; TRBD2 agrees at 9 bases. After removal of 0 bases from V and 4 bases from J, the junction contained 2 bases not matched to a gene. CDR3 length: 15 residues. CDR1 and CDR2 from the germline V gene are SGDLS and YYNGEE. The CDR3 here is CASSVVLAGYNEQFF. CDR3 sequence (DNA): TGTGCCAGCAGCGTAGTCCTAGCGGGGTACAATGAGCAGTTCTTC.

The V gene is TRBV28, the J gene TRBJ1-5; 11 nucleotides line up with TRBD1. Germline loops: CDR1 MDHEN, CDR2 SYDVKM. V dropped 6 bases and J dropped 7; count of bases not matched to a gene: 8. This CDR3 region has 15 residues. CDR3 sequence: CASRSRDRGRQPQHF. The DNA for the CDR3 is TGTGCCAGCAGGTCCCGGGACAGGGGGAGACAGCCCCAGCATTTT.

The genes are TRBV19 and TRBJ1-1, with D uncertain. Trimming stripped 3 bases from V and 0 bases from J, with 8 bases between. Germline CDR1 and CDR2: LNHDA and SQIVND (reference sequence). The CDR3 length is 14 residues. The CDR3 nucleotides are TGTGCCAGTAGTATTGCGGTAATGAACACTGAAGCTTTCTTT. Translating gives CASSIAVMNTEAFF.

The J gene is TRBJ2-2, the V gene TRBV5-4; 8 bases fit TRBD2. CDR3 size: 15 residues. The germline V gene has CDR1 SGHNT and CDR2 YYREEE (reference sequence). V shed 4 bases, J shed 1 base, and the junction held 3 bases outside the gene matches. The CDR3 is CASSLTSGNTGELFF. The CDR3 bases are TGTGCCAGCAGCCTCACTAGCGGGAACACCGGGGAGCTGTTTTTT.

This chain uses TRBV29-1 with TRBJ2-2; the match to TRBD2 covers 8 bases. The CDR3 has 14 residues. V gave up 7 bases and J gave up 5 bases; unmatched junction bases: 9. The germline CDR1 and CDR2 sequences are SQVTM and ANQGSEA. CDR3 in DNA: TGCAGCGCCCGGGCGGGGGGCCTAACCGGGGAGCTGTTTTTT. As protein: CSARAGGLTGELFF.

The chain recombines TRBV4-3 with TRBJ1-3; D gene uncertain. The V and J ends lost 1 base and 0 bases respectively, with 10 bases between them. The CDR3 loop spans 16 amino acids. Per the germline V gene, CDR1 is LGHNA and CDR2 is YSLEER. As DNA, the CDR3 is TGCGCCAGCAGCCAAGCTTTTTACTTCTCTGGAAACACCATATATTTT. Its protein product is CASSQAFYFSGNTIYF.

The CDR3 here is CASSARTSGYTDTQYF. The CDR3 DNA sequence: TGTGCCAGCAGCGCCAGGACTAGCGGCTACACAGATACGCAGTATTTT. V usage is TRBV9 and J usage is TRBJ2-3; 10 bases are a match to TRBD2. J lost 2 bases, V lost 3 bases, and 6 bases had no gene match. The CDR3 loop spans 16 amino acids. Germline CDR1 is SGDLS and CDR2 is YYNGEE.

This chain joins TRBV27 and TRBJ2-1, with 8 positions matching TRBD1. This CDR3 has 16 amino acids. J gave up 8 bases and V 1 base, and 10 bases lay outside the gene matches. The germline gives CDR1 MNHEY, CDR2 SMNVEV (reference sequence). The CDR3 DNA sequence: TGTGCCAGCAGTTTATATTCGGGACAGGACCCCCATGAGCAGTTCTTC. Its protein product is CASSLYSGQDPHEQFF.

The J gene is TRBJ2-7, the V gene TRBV4-2; D call uncertain. The CDR3 spans 13 residues. V lost 0 bases to trimming and J lost 3 bases, with 6 bases between them. The V gene's germline CDR1 is LGHNA and CDR2 YNFKEQ. As DNA, the CDR3 is TGTGCCAGCAGCCAAGAGCGATTCTACGAGCAGTACTTC. Translation: CASSQERFYEQYF.